This record looks at one T cell receptor beta chain sequence and its context. The antigen is undetermined. This entry comes from a study of OX40 agonist ivuxolimab in advanced cancers. The study, taken as a whole, reports: Normalized T-cell clonal expansion was also low in a subset of nonresponders.

The CDR3 contains 13 residues. V lost 7 bases to trimming and J lost 4 bases, with 12 bases between them. Germline V gives CDR1 LNHDA, CDR2 SQIVND (reference sequence). The table came from immunoSEQ multiplex PCR; TCRdb's copy has only in-frame clones and leaves some out. The table shows tens of thousands of clones, with about four fifths occurring only once. On cycle 4 day 1 and cycle 7 day 1, as well as at baseline, blood was sampled. The sequencing used CD4+ or CD8+ T cells sorted from blood, collected in a trial of the OX40 agonist ivuxolimab. The sequence was obtained from an adult with an advanced solid tumor such as melanoma, head and neck, liver or kidney cancer. The chain uses TRBV19 and TRBJ2-3; D is uncertain. For the CDR3, the DNA is TGTGCCAGTATCGCCCACAGCGCAGATACGCAGTATTTT. This translates into CASIAHSADTQYF.